A selection of T cell receptor beta chains follows, all from one sample in a study of blood T cell repertoires in COVID-19. Only in-frame clones appear in the TCRdb table, and some are missing; sequencing was by immunoSEQ multiplex PCR. This sample has some 460,000 clones, with roughly 90% found just once. Sequenced material: PBMCs or T cells enriched from blood (not recorded which). Receptor source: a woman under 30 who had recovered from COVID-19. The CDR3 runs from the conserved cysteine through the conserved F or W. The D gene is left open where the match is weak. The listing skips clone size in some rows; elsewhere it reads once, few, many or a size class.

D gene,clone size,V gene,J gene,CDR3 protein,CDR3 DNA
.,.,TRBV6-5,TRBJ1-3,CASSAGSYSGNTIYF,TGTGCCAGCAGCGCCGGGAGCTACTCTGGAAACACCATATATTTT
TRBD1,.,TRBV19,TRBJ1-1,CASSILGDRAGTEAFF,TGTGCCAGTAGTATTTTAGGGGACAGGGCCGGCACTGAAGCTTTCTTT
TRBD2,.,TRBV5-4,TRBJ2-2,CASSDGLEGTGELFF,TGTGCCAGCAGCGATGGACTAGAGGGAACCGGGGAGCTGTTTTTT
TRBD2,.,TRBV5-1,TRBJ2-1,CASSLEGLAGADEQFF,TGCGCCAGCAGCTTGGAGGGACTAGCGGGGGCCGATGAGCAGTTCTTC
.,.,TRBV11-3,TRBJ2-3,CASSPVAASDTQYF,TGTGCCAGCAGCCCGGTAGCGGCCTCAGATACGCAGTATTTT
.,.,TRBV11-3,TRBJ2-3,CASSGEGGTQYF,TGTGCCAGCAGCGGGGAGGGGGGTACGCAGTATTTT
.,.,TRBV11-2,TRBJ2-7,CASSSGTSREQYF,TGTGCCAGCAGCTCCGGGACATCCCGGGAGCAGTACTTC
.,.,TRBV30,TRBJ1-1,CAWSVGGAGTEAFF,TGTGCCTGGAGTGTAGGTGGCGCGGGCACTGAAGCTTTCTTT
.,.,TRBV28,TRBJ2-5,CASSLRQQETQYF,TGTGCCAGCAGTTTAAGACAGCAAGAGACCCAGTACTTC
TRBD2,.,TRBV7-2,TRBJ2-3,CASSLVSGGFSTDTQYF,TGTGCCAGCAGCTTAGTTAGCGGGGGGTTCAGCACAGATACGCAGTATTTT
.,.,TRBV3-1/TRBV3-2,TRBJ1-4,CASSQAREKLFF,TGTGCCAGCAGCCAAGCGAGGGAAAAACTGTTTTTT
.,.,TRBV2,TRBJ1-1,CASRPSGNTEAFF,TGTGCCAGCAGGCCCAGCGGGAACACTGAAGCTTTCTTT
.,once,TRBV11-2,TRBJ1-1,CASSLGPQLEAFF,TGTGCCAGCAGCTTAGGACCACAGTTAGAAGCTTTCTTT
.,once,TRBV29-1,TRBJ1-2,CSVTQGRGGYTF,TGCAGCGTCACCCAGGGGAGGGGTGGCTACACCTTC
TRBD1,.,TRBV7-2,TRBJ1-6,CASSLAVAGQAAYNSPLHF,TGTGCCAGCAGCTTAGCGGTCGCGGGACAGGCGGCCTATAATTCACCCCTCCACTTT
TRBD2,.,TRBV5-5,TRBJ2-1,CASSLFGGAFEQFF,TGTGCCAGCAGCTTGTTCGGGGGGGCATTTGAGCAGTTCTTC
TRBD1,.,TRBV19,TRBJ2-2,CASSQGQPNTGELFF,TGTGCCAGTAGCCAGGGACAGCCGAACACCGGGGAGCTGTTTTTT
TRBD1,.,TRBV9,TRBJ2-7,CASSVRTGVEDEQYF,TGTGCCAGCAGCGTCCGGACAGGGGTGGAGGACGAGCAGTACTTC
.,.,TRBV5-1,TRBJ2-2,CASSLGGGDTGELFF,TGCGCCAGCAGCTTGGGAGGGGGAGACACCGGGGAGCTGTTTTTT
TRBD1,.,TRBV29-1,TRBJ1-1,CSVAGQGGETEAFF,TGCAGCGTTGCGGGACAGGGGGGAGAAACTGAAGCTTTCTTT
TRBD1,.,TRBV29-1,TRBJ2-2,CSVRDRNTGELFF,TGCAGCGTTAGGGACAGGAACACCGGGGAGCTGTTTTTT
.,.,TRBV28,TRBJ1-6,CASSSDRLTSPLHF,TGTGCCAGCAGCTCCGACAGGCTAACTTCACCCCTCCACTTT